The next 10 T cell receptor beta chains were all read from a single sample in a study of T cell responses to AZD1222 COVID-19 vaccine. Method: immunoSEQ multiplex PCR; TCRdb's copy keeps in-frame clones and lacks some. The sample records about 160,000 clones, about 91% being singletons. This sample comprised peripheral blood, obtained on day 0 of MenACWY control vaccination. These receptor sequences come from an adult in good health.

This clone was seen a single time. CDR3 residues: CASSSGVRGDTEAFF. CDR3 sequence (DNA): TGTGCCAGCAGCTCCGGGGTCCGGGGGGACACTGAAGCTTTCTTT. The chain combines TRBV5-4 with TRBJ1-1; D might be TRBD1 (5 bases). Trimming took 3 bases from V and 3 from J, leaving 15 bases between them. The germline CDR1 and CDR2 sequences are SGHNT and YYREEE (reference sequence). The CDR3 extends over 15 amino acids. Full variable domain (rest looked up from reference TRBV5-4 and TRBJ1-1): ETGVTQSPTHLIKTRGQQVTLRCSSQSGHNTVSWYQQALGQGPQFIFQYYREEENGRGNFPPRFSGLQFPNYSSELNVNALELDDSALYLCASSSGVRGDTEAFFGQGTRLTVV.

The V call is TRBV11-3, the J call TRBJ2-2; D unclear. Germline values: CDR1 SGHNT, CDR2 YENEEA. The CDR3 runs 13 residues. Trimming removed 3 bases at V and 11 bases at J, with 13 bases between. CDR3 amino acids: CASSFPGSGELFF. The CDR3, as DNA: TGTGCCAGCAGCTTTCCAGGATCGGGCGAGCTGTTTTTT.

The chain combines TRBV6-5 with TRBJ1-2; perhaps TRBD1 as D (6 bases). The germline V and J ends were trimmed by 5 bases and 8 bases, with 15 bases remaining between them. This CDR3 is built from 13 residues. The germline V gene encodes CDR1 MNHEY and CDR2 SVGAGI. In nucleotides, the CDR3 is TGTGCCAGCAGTCAGGGGTTTGTCGGGGGCTACACCTTC. The encoded protein is CASSQGFVGGYTF.

The chain links TRBV7-2 to TRBJ2-7; TRBD2 matches 7 bases. Losses at the gene ends were 3 bases for V and 2 bases for J; bases not matched to a gene: 7. CDR1 and CDR2 (germline): SGHTA, FQGNSA. The CDR3 runs 15 residues. This CDR3 reads CASSLNLAVAYEQYF. CDR3 nucleotide sequence: TGTGCCAGCAGCTTGAACCTAGCGGTTGCCTACGAGCAGTACTTC. Looking up the rest from reference TRBV7-2 and TRBJ2-7 gives the full variable domain: GAGVSQSPSNKVTEKGKDVELRCDPISGHTALYWYRQSLGQGLEFLIYFQGNSAPDKSGLPSDRFSAERTGGSVSTLTIQRTQQEDSAVYLCASSLNLAVAYEQYFGPGTRLTVT.

This clone appeared a few times. The chain employs TRBV14 and TRBJ1-2; D remains unclear. Germline assignment: CDR1 SGHDN and CDR2 FVKESK. V was shortened by 1 base and J by 8 bases, with 11 bases between the two germline ends. The CDR3 sequence is 13 residues long. The CDR3 region has the DNA TGTGCCAGCAGCCAAGGGCCTGTACAAGGCTACACCTTC. It specifies CASSQGPVQGYTF.

The chain joins TRBV29-1 to TRBJ2-7, with 7 nucleotides matching TRBD2. V shed 7 bases and J 2 bases; nucleotides not matched to a gene: 11. The CDR3 spans 14 residues. From germline, CDR1 is SQVTM and CDR2 ANQGSEA. The CDR3 is CSGLTGLHTYEQYF. As DNA, the CDR3 is TGCAGCGGCCTGACGGGACTACATACCTACGAGCAGTACTTC.

A single count supports this clone. The rearrangement links TRBV3-1 (or the pseudogene TRBV3-2) to TRBJ1-1, with D uncertain. Germline V gene lookup returns CDR1 LGHDT and CDR2 YNNKEL (reference sequence). V lost 2 bases to trimming and J lost 7 bases, with 14 bases between them. The CDR3 covers 14 residues. In nucleotides, the CDR3 is TGTGCCAGCAGCCAATTATCCGGGATCCGTGAAGCTTTCTTT. It yields the protein CASSQLSGIREAFF.

This chain links TRBV6-5 with TRBJ2-7; D ambiguous. Deletions cut 6 bases from V and 2 bases from J, with 11 bases between. This CDR3 is built from 13 residues. Germline CDR1 is MNHEY and CDR2 is SVGAGI. The DNA for the CDR3 is TGTGCCAGCAGGGACCCCGCCCCCTACGAGCAGTACTTC. Encoded protein: CASRDPAPYEQYF.

The J gene is TRBJ2-5, the V gene TRBV19; 9 bases fit TRBD1. Per the germline V gene, CDR1 is LNHDA and CDR2 is SQIVND (reference sequence). There are 17 residues in the CDR3. The V and J ends lost 1 base and 5 bases, in that order; junction bases with no gene match: 11. CDR3 sequence reads: CASSIGVGQGRGETQYF. The CDR3 nucleotides are TGTGCCAGTAGTATAGGCGTGGGACAGGGCCGCGGGGAGACCCAGTACTTC.

This chain joins TRBV7-3 and TRBJ2-1; D gene unclear. Germline lookup yields CDR1 SGHTA and CDR2 FQGTGA. The germline V and J ends were trimmed by 2 bases and 5 bases, with 7 bases remaining between them. This CDR3 has 13 amino acids. The CDR3 loop reads CASSLSTNNEQFF. For the CDR3, the DNA is TGTGCCAGCAGCTTATCGACGAACAATGAGCAGTTCTTC.